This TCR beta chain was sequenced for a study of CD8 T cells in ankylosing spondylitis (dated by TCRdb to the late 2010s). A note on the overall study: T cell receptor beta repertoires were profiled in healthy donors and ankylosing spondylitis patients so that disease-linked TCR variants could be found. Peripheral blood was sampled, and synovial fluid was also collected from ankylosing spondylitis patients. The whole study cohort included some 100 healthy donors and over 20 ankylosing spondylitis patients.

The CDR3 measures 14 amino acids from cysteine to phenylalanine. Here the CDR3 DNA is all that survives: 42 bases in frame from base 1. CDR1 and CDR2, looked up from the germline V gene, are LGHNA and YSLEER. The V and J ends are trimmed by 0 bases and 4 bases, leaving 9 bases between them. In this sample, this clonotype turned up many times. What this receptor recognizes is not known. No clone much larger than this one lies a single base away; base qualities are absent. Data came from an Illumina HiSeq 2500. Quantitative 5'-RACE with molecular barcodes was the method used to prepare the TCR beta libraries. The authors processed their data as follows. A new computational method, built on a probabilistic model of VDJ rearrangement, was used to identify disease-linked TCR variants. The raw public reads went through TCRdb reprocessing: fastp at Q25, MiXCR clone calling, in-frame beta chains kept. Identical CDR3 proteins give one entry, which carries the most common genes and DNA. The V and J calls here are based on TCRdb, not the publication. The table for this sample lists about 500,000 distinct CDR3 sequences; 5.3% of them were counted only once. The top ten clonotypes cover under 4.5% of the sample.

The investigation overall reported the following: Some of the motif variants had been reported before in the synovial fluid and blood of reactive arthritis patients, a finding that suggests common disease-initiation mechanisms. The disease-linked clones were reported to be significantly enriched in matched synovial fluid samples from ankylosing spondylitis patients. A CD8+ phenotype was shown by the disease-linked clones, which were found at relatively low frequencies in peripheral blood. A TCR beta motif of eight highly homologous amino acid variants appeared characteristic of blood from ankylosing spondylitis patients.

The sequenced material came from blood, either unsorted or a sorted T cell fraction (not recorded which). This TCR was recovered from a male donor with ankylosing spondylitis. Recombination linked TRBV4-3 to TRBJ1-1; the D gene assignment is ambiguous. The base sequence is TGCGCCAGCAGCCAAGAACCAACTAGCACTGAAGCTTTCTTT. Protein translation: CASSQEPTSTEAFF.